This entry is about one TCR beta chain. These data are taken from a study of blood T cell repertoires in COVID-19. From germline, CDR1 is SGHTA and CDR2 FQGNSA. The CDR3 totals 14 residues. Trimming removed 8 bases from V and 5 bases from J; junction bases left unmatched: 6. Assay used: immunoSEQ multiplex PCR; TCRdb lists only in-frame clones, some missing. Among roughly 81,000 clones, around nine tenths were seen once, and the ten largest hold about 12%. This clonotype originated in a man aged 65-85 years with active or convalescent COVID-19. Sequencing was carried out using peripheral blood. The chain combines TRBV7-2 with TRBJ2-5, with 12 bases matching TRBD2. The CDR3 sequence: CASSSGGARETQYF. CDR3 nucleotides: TGTGCCAGCTCTAGCGGGGGGGCGAGGGAGACCCAGTACTTC.